The clone carrying this TCR beta chain was counted between two and nine times. The sample comes from a study of T cells in Graves' hyperthyroidism and ophthalmopathy. V shed 3 bases and J 5 bases; nucleotides not matched to a gene: 5. The CDR3 loop spans 13 amino acids. Germline loops: CDR1 DFQATT, CDR2 SNEGSKA (reference sequence). Amplified TCR beta CDR3 regions came from RNA transcripts. Using the HTBI primer set, a first-round RT-PCR was run on the TCR CDR3. TCRdb fed the multiplex PCR reads into MiXCR, producing one record per CDR3 protein. The sample holds 500,000 to 800,000 distinct CDR3 sequences, just under 45% seen once.

Sequenced sample: peripheral blood or thyroid tissue (not recorded which). This receptor was taken from an adult man with Graves' disease, either hyperthyroidism or ophthalmopathy (not recorded which). V gene TRBV20-1 combines with J gene TRBJ2-5; the match to TRBD2 covers 8 bases. The CDR3: CSASGGGFETQYF. Written as DNA, the CDR3 is TGCAGTGCTAGCGGGGGGGGGTTCGAGACCCAGTACTTC.